This entry is about one T cell receptor beta chain. The antigen is undetermined. Treatment in this sample: roughly nine-day PBMC culture with coronavirus spike peptide pools or control peptides (ViraFEST assay). Gathered ahead of the COVID-19 pandemic (2011-2018) were the CD4+ T cells of the unexposed donor. CD4+ T cells from unexposed donors were probed, cells permitting, with SARS-CoV-2 S/N and four cold-coronavirus spikes. The data originate from a study of vaccination and CD4 T cells after COVID-19. Study at large: The cells were exposed to overlapping spike peptides originating from SARS-CoV-2, HCoV-NL63, HCoV-OC43 and HCoV-229E for stimulation. A CEFX pool, an HIV-1 Nef pool, or else no peptide went into the control cultures.

Oncomine TCR Beta short-read sequencing was applied to DNA from cultured CD4+ T cells. In this case, cultured CD4+ T cells provided the extracted genomic DNA. TCRdb called the PCR reads again in MiXCR, with one record for every CDR3 protein. The sample records 8,500 to 9,500 distinct CDR3 sequences, less than 50% being singletons. The germline V gene has CDR1 SGHRS and CDR2 YFSETQ. V lost 4 bases and J lost 9, with 17 bases in between. The CDR3 is made up of 13 amino acids. The sequenced material came from CD4+ T cells from blood, cultured in vitro. The V and J genes are TRBV5-1 and TRBJ2-7; possibly TRBD1 for D (5 bases). The TCR sequence derives from a human donor in good health. The CDR3 DNA reads TGCGCCAGCAGCGCCGACAGTCGGCTGGCGCAGTACTTC. It is translated as CASSADSRLAQYF.